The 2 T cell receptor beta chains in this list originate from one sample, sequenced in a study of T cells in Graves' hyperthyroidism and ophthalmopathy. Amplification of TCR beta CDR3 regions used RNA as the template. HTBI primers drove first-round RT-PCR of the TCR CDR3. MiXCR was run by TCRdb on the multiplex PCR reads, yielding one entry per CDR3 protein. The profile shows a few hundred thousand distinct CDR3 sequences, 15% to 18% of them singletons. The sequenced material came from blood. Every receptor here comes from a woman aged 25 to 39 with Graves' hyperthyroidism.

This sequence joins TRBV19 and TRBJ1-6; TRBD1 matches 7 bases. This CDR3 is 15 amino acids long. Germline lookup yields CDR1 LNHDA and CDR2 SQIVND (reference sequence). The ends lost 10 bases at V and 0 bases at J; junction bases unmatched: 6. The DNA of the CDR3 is TGTGCCACCAAGGACAGGAGCTCCTATAATTCACCCCTCCACTTT. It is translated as CATKDRSSYNSPLHF.

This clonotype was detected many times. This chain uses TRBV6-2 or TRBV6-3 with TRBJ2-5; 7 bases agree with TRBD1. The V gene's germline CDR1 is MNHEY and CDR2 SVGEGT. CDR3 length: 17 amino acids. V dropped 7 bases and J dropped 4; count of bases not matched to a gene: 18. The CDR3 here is CASTQRATGSEAETQYF. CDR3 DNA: TGTGCCAGCACCCAACGGGCGACAGGGTCGGAGGCAGAGACCCAGTACTTC.